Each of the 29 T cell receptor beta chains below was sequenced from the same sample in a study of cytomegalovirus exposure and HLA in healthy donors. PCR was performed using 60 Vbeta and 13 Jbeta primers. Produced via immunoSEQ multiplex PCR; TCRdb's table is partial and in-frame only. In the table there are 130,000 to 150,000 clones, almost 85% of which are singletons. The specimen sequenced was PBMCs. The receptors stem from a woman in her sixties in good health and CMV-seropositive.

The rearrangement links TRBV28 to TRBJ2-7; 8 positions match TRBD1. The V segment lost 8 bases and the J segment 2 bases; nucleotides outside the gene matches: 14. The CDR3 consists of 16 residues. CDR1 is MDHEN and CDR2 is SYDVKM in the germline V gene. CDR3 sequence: CASSMGGDRITYEQYF. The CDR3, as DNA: TGTGCCAGCTCTATGGGCGGGGACAGGATTACCTACGAGCAGTACTTC.

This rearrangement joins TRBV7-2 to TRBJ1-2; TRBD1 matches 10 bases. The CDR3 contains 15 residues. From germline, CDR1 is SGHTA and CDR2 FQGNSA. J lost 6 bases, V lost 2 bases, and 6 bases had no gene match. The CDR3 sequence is CASSLFGTGENGYTF. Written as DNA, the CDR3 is TGTGCCAGCAGCTTATTCGGGACAGGGGAGAATGGCTACACCTTC.

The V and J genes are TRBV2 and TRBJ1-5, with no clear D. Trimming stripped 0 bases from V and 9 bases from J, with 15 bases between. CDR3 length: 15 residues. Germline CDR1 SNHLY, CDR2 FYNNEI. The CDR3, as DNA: TGTGCCAGCAGTGAAGCGCACATCAGGATGACGCCCCAGCATTTT. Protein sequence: CASSEAHIRMTPQHF.

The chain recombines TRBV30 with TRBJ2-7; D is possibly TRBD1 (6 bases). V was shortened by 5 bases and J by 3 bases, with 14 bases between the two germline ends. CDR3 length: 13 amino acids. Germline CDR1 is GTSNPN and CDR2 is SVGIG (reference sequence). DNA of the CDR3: TGTGCCTGGCGCTCACAGGGTCGCTACGAGCAGTACTTC. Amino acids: CAWRSQGRYEQYF.

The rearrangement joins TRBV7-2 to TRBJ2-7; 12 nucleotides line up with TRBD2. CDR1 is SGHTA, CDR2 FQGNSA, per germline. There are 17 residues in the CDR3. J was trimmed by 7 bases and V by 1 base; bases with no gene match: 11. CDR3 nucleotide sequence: TGTGCCAGCAGCTTAGAGCCTAGCGGGAGGGCCCTCGGTGAGCAGTACTTC. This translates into CASSLEPSGRALGEQYF. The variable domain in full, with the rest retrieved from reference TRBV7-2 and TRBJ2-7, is GAGVSQSPSNKVTEKGKDVELRCDPISGHTALYWYRQSLGQGLEFLIYFQGNSAPDKSGLPSDRFSAERTGGSVSTLTIQRTQQEDSAVYLCASSLEPSGRALGEQYFGPGTRLTVT.

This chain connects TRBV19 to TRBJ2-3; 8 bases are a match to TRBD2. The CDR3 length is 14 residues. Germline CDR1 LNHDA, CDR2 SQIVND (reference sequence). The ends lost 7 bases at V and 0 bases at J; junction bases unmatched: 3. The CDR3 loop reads CASNRGGSTDTQYF. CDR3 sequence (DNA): TGTGCCAGTAACCGGGGGGGGAGCACAGATACGCAGTATTTT.

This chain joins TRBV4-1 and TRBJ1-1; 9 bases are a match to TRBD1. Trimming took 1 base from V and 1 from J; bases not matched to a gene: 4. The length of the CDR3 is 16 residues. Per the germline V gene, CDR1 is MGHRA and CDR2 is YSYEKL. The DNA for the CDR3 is TGCGCCAGCAGCCAAGGGACAGGGGTGGCGAACACTGAAGCTTTCTTT. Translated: CASSQGTGVANTEAFF.

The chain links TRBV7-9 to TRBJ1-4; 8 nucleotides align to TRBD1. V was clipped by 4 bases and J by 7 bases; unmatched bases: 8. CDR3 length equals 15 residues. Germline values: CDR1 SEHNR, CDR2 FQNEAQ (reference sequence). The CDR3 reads CASSSVGGTGEKLFF. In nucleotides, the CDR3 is TGTGCCAGCAGCTCTGTGGGGGGGACAGGTGAAAAACTGTTTTTT.

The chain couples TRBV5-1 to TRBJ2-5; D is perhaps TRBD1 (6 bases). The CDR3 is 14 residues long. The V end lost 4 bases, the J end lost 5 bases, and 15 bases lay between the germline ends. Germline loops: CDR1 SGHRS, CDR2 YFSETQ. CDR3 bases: TGCGCCAGCAGCCCCCGGAACAGGGTGGAGACCCAGTACTTC. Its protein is CASSPRNRVETQYF.

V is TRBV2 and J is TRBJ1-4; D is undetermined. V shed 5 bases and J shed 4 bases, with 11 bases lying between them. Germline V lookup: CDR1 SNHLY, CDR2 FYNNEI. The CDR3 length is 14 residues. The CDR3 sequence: CASSPGGVNEKLFF. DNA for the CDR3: TGTGCCAGCAGTCCGGGAGGAGTTAATGAAAAACTGTTTTTT.

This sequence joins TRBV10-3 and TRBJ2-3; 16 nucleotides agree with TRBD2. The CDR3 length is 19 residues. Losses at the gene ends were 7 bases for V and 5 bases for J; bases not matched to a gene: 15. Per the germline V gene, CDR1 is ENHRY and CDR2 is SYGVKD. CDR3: CAITSTPGTSGRAGDTQYF. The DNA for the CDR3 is TGTGCCATCACCTCCACCCCCGGGACTAGCGGGAGGGCGGGAGATACGCAGTATTTT.

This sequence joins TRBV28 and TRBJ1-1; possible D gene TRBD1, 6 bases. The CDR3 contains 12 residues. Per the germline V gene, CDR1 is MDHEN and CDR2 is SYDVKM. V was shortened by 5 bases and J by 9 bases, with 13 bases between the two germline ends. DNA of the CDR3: TGTGCCAGCAGTACCATACAGGGCCAAGCTTTCTTT. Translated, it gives CASSTIQGQAFF.

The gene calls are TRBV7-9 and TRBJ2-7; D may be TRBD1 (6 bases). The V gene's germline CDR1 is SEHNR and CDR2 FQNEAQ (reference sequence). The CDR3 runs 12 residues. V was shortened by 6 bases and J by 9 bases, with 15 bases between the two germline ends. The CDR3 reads CASSLQGFGQYF. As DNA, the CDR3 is TGTGCCAGCAGTTTACAGGGCTTCGGGCAGTACTTC.

CDR3 DNA: TGTGCCAGTAGTATGGGGGGAGGGCCGGGGGAGACCCAGTACTTC. Its translation is CASSMGGGPGETQYF. The chain recombines TRBV19 with TRBJ2-5, with 7 bases lining up with TRBD2. CDR1 is LNHDA and CDR2 is SQIVND in the germline V gene (reference sequence). There are 15 residues in the CDR3. V shed 3 bases, J shed 5 bases, and the junction held 9 bases outside the gene matches.

This CDR3 reads CASRGGQGLSYEQYF. The DNA of the CDR3 is TGTGCCAGCAGGGGGGGGCAGGGGCTTTCCTACGAGCAGTACTTC. The chain carries TRBV2 and TRBJ2-7; D is possibly TRBD2 (7 bases). CDR3 length: 15 amino acids. The V end was cut by 6 bases, the J end by 1 base, with 16 bases between. The germline CDR1 and CDR2 sequences are SNHLY and FYNNEI.

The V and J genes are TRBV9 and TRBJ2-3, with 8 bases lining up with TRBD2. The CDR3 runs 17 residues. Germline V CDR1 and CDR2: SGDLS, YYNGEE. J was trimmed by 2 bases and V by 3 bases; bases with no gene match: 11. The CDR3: CASSAPVAGGLTDTQYF. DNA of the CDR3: TGTGCCAGCAGCGCTCCAGTGGCGGGAGGCCTCACAGATACGCAGTATTTT.

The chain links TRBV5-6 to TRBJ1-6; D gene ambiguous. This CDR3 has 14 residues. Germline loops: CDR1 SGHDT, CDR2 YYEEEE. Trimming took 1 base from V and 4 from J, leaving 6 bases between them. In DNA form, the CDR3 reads TGTGCCAGCAGCTTGCGGGGTTATAATTCACCCCTCCACTTT. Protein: CASSLRGYNSPLHF.

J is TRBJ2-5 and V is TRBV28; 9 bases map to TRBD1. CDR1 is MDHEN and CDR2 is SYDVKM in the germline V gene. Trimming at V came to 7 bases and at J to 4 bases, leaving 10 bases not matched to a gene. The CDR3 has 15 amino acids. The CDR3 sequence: CASTSAGTGIETQYF. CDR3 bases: TGTGCCAGCACCTCAGCTGGGACAGGGATAGAGACCCAGTACTTC.

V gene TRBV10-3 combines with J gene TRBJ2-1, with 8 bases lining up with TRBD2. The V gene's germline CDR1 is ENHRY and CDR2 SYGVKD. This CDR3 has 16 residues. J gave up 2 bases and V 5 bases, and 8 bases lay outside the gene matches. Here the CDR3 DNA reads TGTGCCATCAGTTGGTTTAGCGGGGACCCCTACAATGAGCAGTTCTTC. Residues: CAISWFSGDPYNEQFF.

The CDR3 region is CASRPGQGRTYNEQFF. Here the CDR3 DNA reads TGTGCCAGCAGACCTGGACAGGGGAGGACCTACAATGAGCAGTTCTTC. This sequence joins TRBV28 and TRBJ2-1; 9 positions agree with TRBD1. Germline-derived CDR1 and CDR2 are MDHEN and SYDVKM. J gave up 2 bases and V 6 bases, and 8 bases lay outside the gene matches. The CDR3 length is 16 residues.

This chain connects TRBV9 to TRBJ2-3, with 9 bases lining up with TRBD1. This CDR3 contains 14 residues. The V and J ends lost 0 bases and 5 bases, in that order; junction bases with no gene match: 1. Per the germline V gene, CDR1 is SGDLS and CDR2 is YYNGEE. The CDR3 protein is CASSVGQGVDTQYF. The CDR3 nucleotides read TGTGCCAGCAGCGTAGGACAGGGGGTAGATACGCAGTATTTT.

The CDR3 nucleotides read TGTGCCAGCAGACGCGACAGGAGAAGCAATCAGCCCCAGCATTTT. Translating gives CASRRDRRSNQPQHF. The V gene is TRBV6-1, the J gene TRBJ1-5, with a possible D match to TRBD1 (6 bases). Trimming removed 6 bases at V and 1 base at J, with 13 bases between. The CDR3 consists of 15 residues. Germline V CDR1 and CDR2: MNHNS, SASEGT.

CDR3: CASSEVPFLGGYNEQFF. CDR3 bases: TGTGCCAGCAGTGAAGTCCCCTTTTTGGGAGGTTACAATGAGCAGTTCTTC. The rearrangement joins TRBV6-1 to TRBJ2-1; a weak D match, TRBD2 (6 bases). This CDR3 is built from 17 residues. Deletions cut 1 base from V and 4 bases from J, with 17 bases between. Germline V gene lookup returns CDR1 MNHNS and CDR2 SASEGT.

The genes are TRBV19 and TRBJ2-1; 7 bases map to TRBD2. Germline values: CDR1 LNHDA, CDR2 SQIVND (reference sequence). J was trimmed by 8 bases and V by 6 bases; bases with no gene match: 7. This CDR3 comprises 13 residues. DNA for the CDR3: TGTGCCAGTAGCGGACTAGTCCGGGATGAGCAGTTCTTC. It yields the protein CASSGLVRDEQFF.

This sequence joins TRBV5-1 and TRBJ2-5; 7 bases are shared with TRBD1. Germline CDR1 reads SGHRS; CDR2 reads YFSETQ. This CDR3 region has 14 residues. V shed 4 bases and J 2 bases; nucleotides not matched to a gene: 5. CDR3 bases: TGCGCCAGCAGCCCCGGGACAGCTCAAGAGACCCAGTACTTC. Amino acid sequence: CASSPGTAQETQYF. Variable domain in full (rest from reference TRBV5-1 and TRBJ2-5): KAGVTQTPRYLIKTRGQQVTLSCSPISGHRSVSWYQQTPGQGLQFLFEYFSETQRNKGNFPGRFSGRQFSNSRSEMNVSTLELGDSALYLCASSPGTAQETQYFGPGTRLLVL.

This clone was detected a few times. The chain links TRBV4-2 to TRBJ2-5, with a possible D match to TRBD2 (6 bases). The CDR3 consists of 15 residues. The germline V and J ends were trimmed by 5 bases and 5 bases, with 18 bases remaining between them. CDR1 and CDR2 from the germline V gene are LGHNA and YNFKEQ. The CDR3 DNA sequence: TGTGCCAGCAGCTCCCCGGGGCGGGGCCGGGAGACCCAGTACTTC. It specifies CASSSPGRGRETQYF.

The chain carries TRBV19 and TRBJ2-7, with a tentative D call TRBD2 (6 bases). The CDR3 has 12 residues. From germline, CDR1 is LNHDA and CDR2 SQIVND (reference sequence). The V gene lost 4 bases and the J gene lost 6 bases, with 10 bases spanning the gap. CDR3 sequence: CASSTGTPEQYF. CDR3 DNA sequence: TGTGCCAGTAGTACCGGGACTCCCGAGCAGTACTTC.

The CDR3 loop is CSVENRGRGETQYF. The CDR3 nucleotides are TGCAGCGTTGAGAACAGGGGGAGAGGAGAGACCCAGTACTTC. The V and J genes are TRBV29-1 and TRBJ2-5; 8 bases agree with TRBD1. The CDR3 runs 14 residues. CDR1 is SQVTM, CDR2 ANQGSEA, per germline. The V gene end was trimmed by 3 bases and the J gene end by 4 bases; junction bases not matched to a gene: 7.

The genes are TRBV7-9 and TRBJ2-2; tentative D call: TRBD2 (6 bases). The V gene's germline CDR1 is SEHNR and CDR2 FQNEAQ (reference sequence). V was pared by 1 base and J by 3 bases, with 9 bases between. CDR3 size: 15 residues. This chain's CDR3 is CASSLEDYYTGELFF. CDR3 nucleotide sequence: TGTGCCAGCAGCTTAGAGGACTACTACACCGGGGAGCTGTTTTTT.